The 7 T cell receptor beta chains below come from one sample, sequenced in a study of CD8 T cells in Susac syndrome (dated by TCRdb to about 2019). The library was prepared using the immunoSEQ multiplex PCR assay. RNA was extracted with the RNeasy kit and roughly 0.45 to 1 ug was reverse transcribed using random hexamers. TCRdb reran the public reads through fastp at Q25 and MiXCR, keeping productive beta chains. Rows with one shared CDR3 protein collapse into an entry with the most common genes and DNA. Counted in this sample were 130,000 to 150,000 distinct CDR3 sequences; nearly 97% of them appeared once. Around 0.08% of the sample comes from the top ten. Sequencing used CD4+ T cells from PBMCs. The origin of the receptors is a human donor with Susac syndrome.

V and J are TRBV6-5 and TRBJ1-1, with D possibly being TRBD1 (5 bases). V lost 8 bases and J lost 5, with 9 bases in between. CDR3 length equals 11 residues. The germline gives CDR1 MNHEY, CDR2 SVGAGI. The CDR3 DNA reads TGTGCCAGCTGCGGGGGAACTGAAGCTTTCTTT. Translated, it gives CASCGGTEAFF.

The chain is built from TRBV24-1 and TRBJ2-1; D not certain. Germline CDR1 reads KGHDR; CDR2 reads SFDVKD. The CDR3 has 14 amino acids. V was cut by 4 bases and J by 2 bases, with 8 bases left in between. CDR3 in DNA: TGTGCCACCAGTGAACCGGGCCCCTACAATGAGCAGTTCTTC. The encoded protein is CATSEPGPYNEQFF.

The rearrangement joins TRBV20-1 to TRBJ1-5, with 10 bases lining up with TRBD1. V dropped 6 bases and J dropped 4; count of bases not matched to a gene: 9. Germline V gene data show CDR1 as DFQATT and CDR2 as SNEGSKA (reference sequence). This CDR3 is 15 amino acids long. CDR3 DNA: TGCAGTGCCACCGGGACAGGGGCCCAAAATCAGCCCCAGCATTTT. This codes for CSATGTGAQNQPQHF.

The V and J genes are TRBV2 and TRBJ2-7; possibly TRBD2 for D (6 bases). Between the trimmed V and J ends, which lost 7 bases and 1 base, there was a span of 11 bases. The germline V gene has CDR1 SNHLY and CDR2 FYNNEI. The CDR3 sequence is 13 residues long. This CDR3 reads CASTIGTSYEQYF. The CDR3 bases are TGTGCCAGCACCATCGGGACTTCCTACGAGCAGTACTTC.

As DNA, the CDR3 is TGCGCCAGCAGCCTGGACTCGAACACCGGGGAGCTGTTTTTT. Its protein is CASSLDSNTGELFF. The J gene is TRBJ2-2, the V gene TRBV5-1, with D tentatively TRBD2 (5 bases). In germline, CDR1 is SGHRS, CDR2 YFSETQ. With 4 bases removed from V and 0 bases from J, the gap between germline ends came to 7 bases. This CDR3 is 14 amino acids long.

The rearrangement uses TRBV5-6 and TRBJ1-1; D call uncertain. The CDR3 length is 14 residues. V lost 2 bases, J lost 4 bases, and 12 bases lay in between. The germline CDR1 and CDR2 sequences are SGHDT and YYEEEE. CDR3 sequence (DNA): TGTGCCAGCAGCTTCGGGGATCGGCCCACTGAAGCTTTCTTT. Its translation is CASSFGDRPTEAFF. Full variable domain (rest looked up from reference TRBV5-6 and TRBJ1-1): DAGVTQSPTHLIKTRGQQVTLRCSPKSGHDTVSWYQQALGQGPQFIFQYYEEEERQRGNFPDRFSGHQFPNYSSELNVNALLLGDSALYLCASSFGDRPTEAFFGQGTRLTVV.

The V and J genes are TRBV6-6 and TRBJ1-1, with 9 nucleotides matching TRBD1. Germline CDR1 is MNHNY and CDR2 is SVGAGI (reference sequence). V lost 2 bases to trimming and J lost 5 bases; unmatched junction nucleotides: 6. This CDR3 has 15 amino acids. In DNA, the CDR3 is TGTGCCAGCAGTTACCCGACAGGGGGAAGGACTGAAGCTTTCTTT. Translation gives CASSYPTGGRTEAFF.